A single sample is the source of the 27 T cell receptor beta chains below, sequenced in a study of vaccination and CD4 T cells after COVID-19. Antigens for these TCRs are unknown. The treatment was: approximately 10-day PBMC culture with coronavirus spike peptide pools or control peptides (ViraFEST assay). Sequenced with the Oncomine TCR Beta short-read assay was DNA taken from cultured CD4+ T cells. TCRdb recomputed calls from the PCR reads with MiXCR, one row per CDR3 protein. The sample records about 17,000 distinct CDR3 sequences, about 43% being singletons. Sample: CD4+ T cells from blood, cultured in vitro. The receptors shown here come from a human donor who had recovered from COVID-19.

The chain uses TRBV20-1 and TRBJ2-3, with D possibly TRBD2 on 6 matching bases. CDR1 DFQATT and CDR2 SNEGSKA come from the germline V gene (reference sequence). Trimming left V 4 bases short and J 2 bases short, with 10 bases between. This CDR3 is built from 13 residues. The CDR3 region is CSAILAPTDTQYF. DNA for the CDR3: TGCAGTGCTATACTAGCCCCCACAGATACGCAGTATTTT.

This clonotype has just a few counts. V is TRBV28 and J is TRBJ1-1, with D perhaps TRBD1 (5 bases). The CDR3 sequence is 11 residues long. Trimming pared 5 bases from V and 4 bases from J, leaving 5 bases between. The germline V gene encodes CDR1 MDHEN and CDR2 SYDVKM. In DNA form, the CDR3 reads TGTGCCAGCAGTGGGACCACTGAAGCTTTCTTT. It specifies CASSGTTEAFF.

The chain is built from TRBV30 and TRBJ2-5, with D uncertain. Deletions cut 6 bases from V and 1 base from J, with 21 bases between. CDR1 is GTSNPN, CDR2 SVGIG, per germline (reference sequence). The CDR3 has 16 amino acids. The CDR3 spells CACTSSTWASQETQYF. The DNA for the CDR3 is TGTGCCTGTACTTCATCCACCTGGGCGTCCCAAGAGACCCAGTACTTC.

The CDR3 protein is CASSPYPLPQHF. The DNA of the CDR3 is TGTGCCAGCAGTCCATACCCCCTGCCCCAGCATTTT. The genes are TRBV28 and TRBJ1-5; D is uncertain. The CDR3 covers 12 residues. Trimming removed 5 bases from V and 9 bases from J, with 11 bases in between. CDR1 is MDHEN and CDR2 is SYDVKM in the germline V gene.

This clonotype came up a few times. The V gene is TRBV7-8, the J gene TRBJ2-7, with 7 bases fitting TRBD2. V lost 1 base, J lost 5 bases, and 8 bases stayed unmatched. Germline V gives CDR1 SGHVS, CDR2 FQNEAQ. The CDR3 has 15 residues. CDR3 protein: CASSLVLGRMDEQYF. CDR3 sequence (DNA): TGTGCCAGCAGCTTAGTGCTCGGGAGGATGGACGAGCAGTACTTC.

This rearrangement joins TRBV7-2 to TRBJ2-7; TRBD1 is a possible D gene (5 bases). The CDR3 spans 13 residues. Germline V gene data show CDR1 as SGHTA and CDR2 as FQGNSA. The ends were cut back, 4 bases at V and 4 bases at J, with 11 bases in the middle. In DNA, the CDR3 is TGTGCCAGCAGCTGGACAACGGCGTACGAGCAGTACTTC. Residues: CASSWTTAYEQYF.

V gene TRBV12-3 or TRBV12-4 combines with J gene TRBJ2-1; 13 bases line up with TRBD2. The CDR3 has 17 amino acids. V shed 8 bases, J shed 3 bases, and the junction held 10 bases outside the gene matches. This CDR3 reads CASLTSGRGGGYNEQFF. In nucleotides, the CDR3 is TGTGCCAGCCTCACTAGCGGGAGGGGAGGAGGCTACAATGAGCAGTTCTTC.

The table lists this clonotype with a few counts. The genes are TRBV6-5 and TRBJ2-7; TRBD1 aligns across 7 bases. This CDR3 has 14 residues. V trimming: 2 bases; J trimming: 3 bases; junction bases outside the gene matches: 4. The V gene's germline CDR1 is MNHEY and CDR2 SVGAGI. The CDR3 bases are TGTGCCAGCAGTTACGGGGACAGTAGCTACGAGCAGTACTTC. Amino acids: CASSYGDSSYEQYF.

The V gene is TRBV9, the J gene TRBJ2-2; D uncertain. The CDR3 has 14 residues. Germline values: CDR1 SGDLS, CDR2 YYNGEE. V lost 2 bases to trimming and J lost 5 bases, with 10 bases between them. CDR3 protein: CASSVFGGTGELFF. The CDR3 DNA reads TGTGCCAGCAGCGTTTTCGGTGGAACCGGGGAGCTGTTTTTT.

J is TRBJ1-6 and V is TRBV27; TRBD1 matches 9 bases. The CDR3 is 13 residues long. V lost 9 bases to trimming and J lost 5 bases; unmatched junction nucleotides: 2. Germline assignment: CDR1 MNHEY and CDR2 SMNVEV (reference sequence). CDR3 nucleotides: TGTGCCAGTAGGACAGGGGATAATTCACCCCTCCACTTT. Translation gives CASRTGDNSPLHF.

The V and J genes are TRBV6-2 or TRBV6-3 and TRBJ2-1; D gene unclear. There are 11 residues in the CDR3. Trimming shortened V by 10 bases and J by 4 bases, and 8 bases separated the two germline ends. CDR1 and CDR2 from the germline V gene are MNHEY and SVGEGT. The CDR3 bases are TGTGCCATCCCACTTTACAATGAGCAGTTCTTC. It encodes CAIPLYNEQFF.

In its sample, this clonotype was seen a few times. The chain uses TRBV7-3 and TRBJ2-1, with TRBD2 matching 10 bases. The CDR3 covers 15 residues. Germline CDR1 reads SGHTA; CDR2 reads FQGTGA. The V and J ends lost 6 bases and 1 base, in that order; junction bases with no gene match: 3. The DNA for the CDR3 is TGTGCCAGCAGTGTAGCGGGAGGATCCTACAATGAGCAGTTCTTC. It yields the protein CASSVAGGSYNEQFF.

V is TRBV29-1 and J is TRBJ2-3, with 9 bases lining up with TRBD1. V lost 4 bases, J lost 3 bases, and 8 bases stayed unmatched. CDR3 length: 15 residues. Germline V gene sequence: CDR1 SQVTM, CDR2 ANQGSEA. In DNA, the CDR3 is TGCAGCGTTGGGCGGGGACAGGGTTTTACAGATACGCAGTATTTT. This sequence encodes CSVGRGQGFTDTQYF.

CDR3 amino acids: CAWSLGQGHGYTF. The CDR3 region has the DNA TGTGCCTGGAGTCTAGGACAGGGACATGGCTACACCTTC. The rearrangement joins TRBV30 to TRBJ1-2; TRBD1 agrees at 8 bases. CDR3 size: 13 residues. The germline V gene has CDR1 GTSNPN and CDR2 SVGIG (reference sequence). Losses at the gene ends were 2 bases for V and 6 bases for J; bases not matched to a gene: 5. Looking up the rest from reference TRBV30 and TRBJ1-2 gives the full variable domain: SQTIHQWPATLVQPVGSPLSLECTVEGTSNPNLYWYRQAAGRGLQLLFYSVGIGQISSEVPQNLSASRPQDRQFILSSKKLLLSDSGFYLCAWSLGQGHGYTFGSGTRLTVV.

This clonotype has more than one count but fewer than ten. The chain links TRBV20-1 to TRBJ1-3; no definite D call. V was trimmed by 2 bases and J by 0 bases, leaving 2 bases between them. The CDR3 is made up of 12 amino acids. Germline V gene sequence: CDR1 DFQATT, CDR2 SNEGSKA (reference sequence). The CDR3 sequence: CSARNSGNTIYF. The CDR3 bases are TGCAGTGCTAGAAACTCTGGAAACACCATATATTTT.

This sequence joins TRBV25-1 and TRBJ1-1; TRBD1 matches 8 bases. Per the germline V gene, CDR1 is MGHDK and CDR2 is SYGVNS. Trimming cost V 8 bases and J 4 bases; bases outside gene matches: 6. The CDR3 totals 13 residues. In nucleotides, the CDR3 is TGTGCCAGCGAAGGACAGGGCCGCACTGAAGCTTTCTTT. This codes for CASEGQGRTEAFF.

The CDR3 protein is CASSMRAPPRSYEQYF. DNA for the CDR3: TGTGCCAGTAGTATGCGGGCCCCGCCGCGGTCCTACGAGCAGTACTTC. The chain is built from TRBV19 and TRBJ2-7, with D possibly being TRBD2 (5 bases). V was trimmed by 3 bases and J by 1 base, leaving 16 bases between them. The CDR3 runs to 16 residues. Germline-derived CDR1 and CDR2 are LNHDA and SQIVND (reference sequence).

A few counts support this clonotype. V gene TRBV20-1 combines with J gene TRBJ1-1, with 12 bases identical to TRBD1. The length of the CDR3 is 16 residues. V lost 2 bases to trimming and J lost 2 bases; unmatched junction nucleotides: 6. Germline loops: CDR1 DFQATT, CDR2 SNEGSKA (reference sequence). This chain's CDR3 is CSARSAGTGGNTEAFF. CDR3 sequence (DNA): TGCAGTGCTAGATCTGCGGGGACAGGGGGCAACACTGAAGCTTTCTTT.

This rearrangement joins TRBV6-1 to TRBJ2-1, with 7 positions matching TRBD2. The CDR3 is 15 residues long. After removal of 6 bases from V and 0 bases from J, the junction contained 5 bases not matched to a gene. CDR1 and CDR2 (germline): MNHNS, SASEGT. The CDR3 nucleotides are TGTGCCAGCAGGGTACTAGCGCCCTCCTACAATGAGCAGTTCTTC. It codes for CASRVLAPSYNEQFF.

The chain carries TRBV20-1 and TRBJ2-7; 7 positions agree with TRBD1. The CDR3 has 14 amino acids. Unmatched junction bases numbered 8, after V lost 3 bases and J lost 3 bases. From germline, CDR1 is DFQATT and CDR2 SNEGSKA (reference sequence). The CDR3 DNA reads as TGCAGTGCTAGTGACAGGGTTCAGATCTACGAGCAGTACTTC. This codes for CSASDRVQIYEQYF.

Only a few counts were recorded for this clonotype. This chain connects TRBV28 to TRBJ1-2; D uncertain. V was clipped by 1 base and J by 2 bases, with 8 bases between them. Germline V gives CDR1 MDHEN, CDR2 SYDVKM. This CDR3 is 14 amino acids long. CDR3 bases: TGTGCCAGCAGTTTATATACGGCCAACTATGGCTACACCTTC. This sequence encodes CASSLYTANYGYTF.

The CDR3, as DNA: TGTGCCAGCAGAACTAGCGGGAGTGGGACCCAGTACTTC. It translates to CASRTSGSGTQYF. This chain joins TRBV6-2 or TRBV6-3 and TRBJ2-5; 11 bases align to TRBD2. V was clipped by 6 bases and J by 7 bases; unmatched bases: 4. This CDR3 is 13 amino acids long. CDR1 and CDR2 (germline): MNHEY, SVGEGT.

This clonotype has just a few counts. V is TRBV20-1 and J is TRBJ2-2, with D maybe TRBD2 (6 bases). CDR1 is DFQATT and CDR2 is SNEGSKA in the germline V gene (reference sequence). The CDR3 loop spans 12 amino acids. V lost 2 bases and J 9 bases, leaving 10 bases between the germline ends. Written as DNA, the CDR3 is TGCAGTGCTAGAATGGGAGGCCGGGAGCTGTTTTTT. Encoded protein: CSARMGGRELFF.

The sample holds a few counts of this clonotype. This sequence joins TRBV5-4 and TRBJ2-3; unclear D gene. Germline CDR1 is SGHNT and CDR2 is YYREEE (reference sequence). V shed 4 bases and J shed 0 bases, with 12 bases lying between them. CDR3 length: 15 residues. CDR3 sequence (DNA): TGTGCCAGCAGCACATCACTTACTAGCACAGATACGCAGTATTTT. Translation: CASSTSLTSTDTQYF.

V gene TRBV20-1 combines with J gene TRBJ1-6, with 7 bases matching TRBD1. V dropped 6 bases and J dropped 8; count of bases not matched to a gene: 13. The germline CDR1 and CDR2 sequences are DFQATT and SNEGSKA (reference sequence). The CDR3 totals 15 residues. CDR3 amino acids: CSAIQGRRYYSPLHF. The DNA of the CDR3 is TGCAGTGCAATACAGGGGAGGAGGTACTATTCACCCCTCCACTTT.

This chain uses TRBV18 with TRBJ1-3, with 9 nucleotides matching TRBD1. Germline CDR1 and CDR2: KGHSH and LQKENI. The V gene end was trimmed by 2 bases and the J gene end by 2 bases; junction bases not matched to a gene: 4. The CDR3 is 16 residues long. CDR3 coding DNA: TGTGCCAGCTCACCAGGGACAGGGTTTACTGGAAACACCATATATTTT. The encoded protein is CASSPGTGFTGNTIYF.

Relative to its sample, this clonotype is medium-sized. The CDR3 nucleotides read TGCAGTGCTAGAGAACACCGCAACACTGAAGCTTTCTTT. It encodes CSAREHRNTEAFF. The gene calls are TRBV20-1 and TRBJ1-1; D is undetermined. Trimming pared 0 bases from V and 2 bases from J, leaving 7 bases between. Germline V lookup: CDR1 DFQATT, CDR2 SNEGSKA (reference sequence). The CDR3 totals 13 residues.